The 3 T cell receptor beta chains given below trace back to one sample, sequenced in a study of T cell repertoires in cytomegalovirus infection (dated 2019 in TCRdb). The treatment or condition label for this specimen denotes: in vitro stimulation with specific CMV peptide epitopes to enrich CMV-specific T cells. Their antigens remain unidentified. The sequencing machine was an Illumina HiSeq 1500. The raw public reads went through TCRdb reprocessing: fastp at Q25, MiXCR clone calling, in-frame beta chains kept. Every distinct CDR3 protein forms one entry, paired with its most common genes and DNA. Recorded for this sample are 86,000 or so distinct CDR3 sequences; about 24% of them occurred a single time. The ten largest account for 50% of the sample. Specimen: CD8+ T cells from cultured PBMCs, collected from culture after CMV antigen stimulation. The receptor source for this set is a human donor in good health (CMV status not recorded). Some clones in this sample may be carry-over from other donors' samples.

Only a few counts were recorded for this clonotype. The chain links TRBV20-1 to TRBJ2-7, with 10 bases identical to TRBD1. CDR1 and CDR2 (germline): DFQATT, SNEGSKA (reference sequence). The CDR3 loop spans 16 amino acids. Trimming took 1 base from V and 4 from J; bases not matched to a gene: 10. The CDR3 nucleotides are TGCAGTGCTAGAGGCGAGAGACAGGGGGCGTTATACGAGCAGTACTTC. Its translation: CSARGERQGALYEQYF.

This chain uses TRBV3-1 with TRBJ1-1; D gene unclear. Germline CDR1 and CDR2: LGHDT and YNNKEL (reference sequence). The CDR3 extends over 13 amino acids. Trimming left V 4 bases short and J 4 bases short, with 10 bases between. The CDR3, as DNA: TGTGCCAGCAGCCTAGGCCGTTCCACTGAAGCTTTCTTT. Its translation is CASSLGRSTEAFF.

The chain carries TRBV7-6 and TRBJ2-7, with D unclear. The CDR3 spans 12 residues. The germline V gene encodes CDR1 SGHVS and CDR2 FNYEAQ. V lost 3 bases and J 4 bases, leaving 7 bases between the germline ends. CDR3 sequence reads: CASSFLEYEQYF. DNA for the CDR3: TGTGCCAGCAGCTTCTTGGAGTACGAGCAGTACTTC.